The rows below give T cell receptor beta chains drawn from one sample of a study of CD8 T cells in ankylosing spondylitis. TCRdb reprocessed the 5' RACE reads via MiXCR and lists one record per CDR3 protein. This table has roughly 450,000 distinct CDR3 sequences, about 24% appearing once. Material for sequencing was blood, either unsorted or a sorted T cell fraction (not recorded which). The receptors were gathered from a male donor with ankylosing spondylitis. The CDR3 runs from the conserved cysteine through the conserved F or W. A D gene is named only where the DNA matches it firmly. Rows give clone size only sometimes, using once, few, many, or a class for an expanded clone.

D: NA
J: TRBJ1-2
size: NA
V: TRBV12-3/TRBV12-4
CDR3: CASSLTSRGNVNGYTF
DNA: TGTGCCAGCAGTTTAACGTCAAGGGGAAATGTGAATGGCTACACCTTC

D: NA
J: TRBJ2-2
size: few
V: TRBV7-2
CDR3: CASTYDSSSHTGELFF
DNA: TGTGCCAGCACCTATGATTCGTCCAGTCACACCGGGGAGCTGTTTTTT

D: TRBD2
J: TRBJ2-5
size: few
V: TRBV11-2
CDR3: CASSPNGPTSGRETQYF
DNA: TGTGCCAGCAGCCCCAATGGCCCGACTAGCGGGAGAGAGACCCAGTACTTC

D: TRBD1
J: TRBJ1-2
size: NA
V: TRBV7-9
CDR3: CASSPPAGGRQGYGYTF
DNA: TGTGCCAGCAGCCCCCCTGCGGGTGGAAGACAGGGGTATGGCTACACCTTC

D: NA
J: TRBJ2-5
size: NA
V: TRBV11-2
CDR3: CASSPGTPSRETQYF
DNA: TGTGCCAGCAGCCCCGGGACACCGTCCCGAGAGACCCAGTACTTC

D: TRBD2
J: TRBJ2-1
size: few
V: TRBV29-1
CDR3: CSAVAGGHNEQFF
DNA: TGCAGCGCCGTAGCGGGAGGGCACAATGAGCAGTTCTTC

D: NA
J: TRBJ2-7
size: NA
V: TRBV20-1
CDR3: CSARVGYEQYF
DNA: TGCAGTGCTAGAGTTGGGTACGAGCAGTACTTC

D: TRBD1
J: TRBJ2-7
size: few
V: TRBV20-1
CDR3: CSADDRGRYEQYF
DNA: TGCAGTGCTGACGACAGGGGCCGCTACGAGCAGTACTTC

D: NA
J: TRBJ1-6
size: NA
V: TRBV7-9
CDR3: CASSLDADSPLHF
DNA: TGTGCCAGCAGCTTAGATGCGGATTCACCCCTCCACTTT

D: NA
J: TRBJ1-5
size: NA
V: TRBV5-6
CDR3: CASTQGGNQPQHF
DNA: TGTGCCAGCACCCAGGGAGGCAATCAGCCCCAGCATTTT

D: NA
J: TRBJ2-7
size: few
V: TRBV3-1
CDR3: CASSRPLEAGYEQYF
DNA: TGTGCCAGCAGCCGCCCATTGGAGGCGGGCTACGAGCAGTACTTC

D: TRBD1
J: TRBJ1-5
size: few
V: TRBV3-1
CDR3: CASSQEGQGARAQHF
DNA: TGTGCCAGCAGCCAAGAAGGACAGGGGGCGCGGGCCCAGCATTTT

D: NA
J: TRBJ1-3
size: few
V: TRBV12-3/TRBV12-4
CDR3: CASTGQIGNTIYF
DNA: TGTGCCAGCACCGGACAGATAGGAAACACCATATATTTT

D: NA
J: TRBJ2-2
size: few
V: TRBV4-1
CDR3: CASSSPRELFF
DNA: TGCGCCAGCAGCTCACCTAGGGAGCTGTTTTTT

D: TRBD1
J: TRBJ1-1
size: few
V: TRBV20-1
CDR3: CSAQGGTTNTEAFF
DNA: TGCAGTGCTCAGGGGGGCACGACTAACACTGAAGCTTTCTTT

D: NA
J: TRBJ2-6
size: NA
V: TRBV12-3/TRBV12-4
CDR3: CASRQTVSGANVLTF
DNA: TGTGCCAGCAGACAGACAGTCTCTGGGGCCAACGTCCTGACTTTC

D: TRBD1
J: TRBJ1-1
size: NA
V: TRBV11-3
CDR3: CASSEDRGNTEAFF
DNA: TGTGCCAGCAGCGAGGACAGGGGAAACACTGAAGCTTTCTTT

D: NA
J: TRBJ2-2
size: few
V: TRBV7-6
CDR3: CASSPGPLNTGELFF
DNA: TGTGCCAGCAGTCCGGGGCCATTAAACACCGGGGAGCTGTTTTTT

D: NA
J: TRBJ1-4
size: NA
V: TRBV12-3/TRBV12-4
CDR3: CASSLVGIGEKLFF
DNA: TGTGCCAGCAGTTTAGTTGGGATAGGCGAAAAACTGTTTTTT

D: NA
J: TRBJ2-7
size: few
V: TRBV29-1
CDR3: CSVVSQYEQYF
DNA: TGCAGCGTTGTCAGCCAGTACGAGCAGTACTTC

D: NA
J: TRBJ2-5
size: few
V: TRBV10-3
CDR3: CAISEGETQYF
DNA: TGTGCCATCAGTGAGGGGGAGACCCAGTACTTC

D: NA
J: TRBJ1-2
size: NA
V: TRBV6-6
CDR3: CASSYRQIYGYTF
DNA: TGTGCCAGCAGTTACAGGCAGATCTATGGCTACACCTTC

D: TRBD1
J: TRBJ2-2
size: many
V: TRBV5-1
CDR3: CASSRKTGSLENTGELFF
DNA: TGCGCCAGCAGCCGAAAGACAGGGAGTCTGGAGAACACCGGGGAGCTGTTTTTT

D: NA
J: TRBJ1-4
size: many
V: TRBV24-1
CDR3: CATSDGQRSGLFF
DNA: TGTGCCACCAGTGACGGACAGCGGAGTGGACTGTTTTTT

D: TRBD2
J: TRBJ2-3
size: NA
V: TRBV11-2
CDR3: CASSPEAAGGSSTDTQYF
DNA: TGTGCCAGCAGCCCCGAGGCGGCGGGAGGCTCTAGCACAGATACGCAGTATTTT

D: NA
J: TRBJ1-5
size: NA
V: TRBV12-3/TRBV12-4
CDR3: CASSLDFGNQPQHF
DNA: TGTGCCAGCAGTTTAGACTTCGGCAATCAGCCCCAGCATTTT

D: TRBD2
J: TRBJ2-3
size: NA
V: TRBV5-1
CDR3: CASSSVPGLASAADTQYF
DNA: TGCGCCAGCAGCTCCGTCCCGGGACTAGCGTCGGCCGCAGATACGCAGTATTTT

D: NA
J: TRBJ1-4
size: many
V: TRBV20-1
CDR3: CSARDRIGHGEKLFF
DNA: TGCAGTGCTAGAGATCGAATAGGGCATGGGGAAAAACTGTTTTTT

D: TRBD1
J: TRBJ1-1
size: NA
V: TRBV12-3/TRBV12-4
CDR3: CASSPTGHTEAFF
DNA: TGTGCCAGCAGTCCGACAGGGCACACTGAAGCTTTCTTT

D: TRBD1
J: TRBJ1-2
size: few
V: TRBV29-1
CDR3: CSVALDRGGYGYTF
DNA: TGCAGCGTTGCCTTGGACAGGGGTGGCTATGGCTACACCTTC

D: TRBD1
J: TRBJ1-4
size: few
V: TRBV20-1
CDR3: CSARDNRGEEKLFF
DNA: TGCAGTGCTAGAGATAACAGGGGAGAAGAAAAACTGTTTTTT

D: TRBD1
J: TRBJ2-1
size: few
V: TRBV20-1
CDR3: CSAGTGWPYNEQFF
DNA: TGCAGTGCGGGGACAGGGTGGCCCTACAATGAGCAGTTCTTC

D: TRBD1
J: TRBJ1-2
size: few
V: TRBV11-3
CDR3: CASSLDSRGVYGYTF
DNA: TGTGCCAGCAGCTTAGATTCCAGGGGGGTCTATGGCTACACCTTC

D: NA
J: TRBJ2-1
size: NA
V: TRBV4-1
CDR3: CASSQGTQSVYNEQFF
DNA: TGCGCCAGCAGCCAAGGGACCCAATCGGTCTACAATGAGCAGTTCTTC

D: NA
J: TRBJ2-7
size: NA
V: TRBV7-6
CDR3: CASSLQGPLYEQYF
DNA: TGTGCCAGCAGCTTACAGGGTCCCCTCTACGAGCAGTACTTC

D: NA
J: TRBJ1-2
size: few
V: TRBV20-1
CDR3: CSASRPGTNYGYTF
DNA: TGCAGTGCTAGTCGCCCAGGAACTAACTATGGCTACACCTTC

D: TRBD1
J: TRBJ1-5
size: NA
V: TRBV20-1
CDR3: CSARTGERQPQHF
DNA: TGCAGTGCTAGGACAGGGGAACGCCAGCCCCAGCATTTT

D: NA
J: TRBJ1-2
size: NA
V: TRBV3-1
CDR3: CASSQFLGRNRDGYTF
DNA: TGTGCCAGCAGCCAGTTCTTGGGACGTAATCGGGATGGCTACACCTTC

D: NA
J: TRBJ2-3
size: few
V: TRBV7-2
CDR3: CASSFPRGATTDTQYF
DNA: TGTGCCAGCAGCTTCCCTCGTGGGGCAACCACAGATACGCAGTATTTT

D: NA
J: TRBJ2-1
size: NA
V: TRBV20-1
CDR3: CSARDRLRAFTRRDEQFF
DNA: TGCAGTGCTAGAGACAGGCTTAGGGCCTTTACGAGGAGGGATGAGCAGTTCTTC

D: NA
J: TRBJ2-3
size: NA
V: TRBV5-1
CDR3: CASHTQPGTDTQYF
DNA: TGCGCCAGCCACACTCAACCTGGCACAGATACGCAGTATTTT

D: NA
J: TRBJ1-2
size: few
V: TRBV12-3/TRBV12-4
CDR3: CASSSRGAGGYTF
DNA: TGTGCCAGCAGTTCGAGGGGAGCCGGCGGCTACACCTTC

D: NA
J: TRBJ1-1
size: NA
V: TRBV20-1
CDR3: CSASMGGSEAFF
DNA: TGCAGTGCTAGCATGGGGGGCTCTGAAGCTTTCTTT

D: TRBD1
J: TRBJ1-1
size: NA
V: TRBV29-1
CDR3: CSFGQGNTEAFF
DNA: TGCAGCTTTGGACAGGGGAACACTGAAGCTTTCTTT

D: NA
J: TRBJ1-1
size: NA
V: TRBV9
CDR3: CASAGHMNTEAFF
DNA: TGTGCCAGTGCAGGACACATGAACACTGAAGCTTTCTTT

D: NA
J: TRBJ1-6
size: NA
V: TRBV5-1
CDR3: CASSFLRISSGSMDSPLHF
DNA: TGCGCCAGCAGCTTCCTACGAATCTCATCCGGCAGTATGGATTCACCCCTCCACTTT

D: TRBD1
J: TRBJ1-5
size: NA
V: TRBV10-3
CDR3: CAIRTGRDQPQHF
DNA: TGTGCCATCAGGACAGGGAGGGATCAGCCCCAGCATTTT

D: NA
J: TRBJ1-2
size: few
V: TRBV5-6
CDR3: CASSLAGGTGYTF
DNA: TGTGCCAGCAGCTTGGCTGGGGGCACTGGCTACACCTTC

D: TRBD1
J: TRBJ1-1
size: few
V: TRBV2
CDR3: CASNSLGTGWAFF
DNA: TGTGCCAGCAATTCCCTGGGGACAGGATGGGCTTTCTTT

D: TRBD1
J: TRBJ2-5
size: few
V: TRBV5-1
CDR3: CASSRRTGDRETQYF
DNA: TGCGCCAGCAGCCGGAGGACAGGGGATAGGGAGACCCAGTACTTC

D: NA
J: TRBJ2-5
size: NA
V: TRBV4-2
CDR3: CASSQVLGGPGQETQYF
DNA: TGTGCCAGCAGCCAAGTCTTGGGGGGACCGGGCCAAGAGACCCAGTACTTC

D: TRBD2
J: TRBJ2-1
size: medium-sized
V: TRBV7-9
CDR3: CASSAPSGRKDNEQFF
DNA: TGTGCCAGCAGTGCCCCTAGCGGGAGGAAGGACAATGAGCAGTTCTTC

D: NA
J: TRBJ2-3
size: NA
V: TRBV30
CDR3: CAWSGKGADTQYF
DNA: TGTGCCTGGAGTGGTAAGGGGGCAGATACGCAGTATTTT

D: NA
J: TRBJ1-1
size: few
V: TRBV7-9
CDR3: CASSLFAGSAFF
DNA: TGTGCCAGCAGCTTGTTTGCAGGGTCGGCTTTCTTT

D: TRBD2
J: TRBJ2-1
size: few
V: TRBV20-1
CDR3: CSATKGLIISKEQFF
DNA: TGCAGTGCTACTAAGGGACTAATAATCTCAAAGGAGCAGTTCTTC

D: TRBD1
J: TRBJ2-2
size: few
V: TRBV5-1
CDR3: CASSATLSDRGWTGELFF
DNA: TGCGCCAGCAGCGCCACACTATCCGACAGGGGGTGGACCGGGGAGCTGTTTTTT